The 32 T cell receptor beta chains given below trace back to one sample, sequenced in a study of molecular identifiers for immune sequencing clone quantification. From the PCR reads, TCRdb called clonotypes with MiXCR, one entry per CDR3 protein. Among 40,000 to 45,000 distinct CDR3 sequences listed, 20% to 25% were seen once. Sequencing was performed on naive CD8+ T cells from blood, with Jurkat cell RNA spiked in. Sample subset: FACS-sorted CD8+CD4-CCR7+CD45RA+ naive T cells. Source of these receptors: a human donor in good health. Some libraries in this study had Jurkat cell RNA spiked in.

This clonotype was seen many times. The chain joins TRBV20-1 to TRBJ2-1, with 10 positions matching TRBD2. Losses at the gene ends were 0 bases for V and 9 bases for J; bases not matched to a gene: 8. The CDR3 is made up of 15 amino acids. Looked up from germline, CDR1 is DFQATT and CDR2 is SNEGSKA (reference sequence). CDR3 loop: CSARDRVAGGREQFF. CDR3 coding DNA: TGCAGTGCTAGAGATCGGGTAGCGGGGGGTCGTGAGCAGTTCTTC.

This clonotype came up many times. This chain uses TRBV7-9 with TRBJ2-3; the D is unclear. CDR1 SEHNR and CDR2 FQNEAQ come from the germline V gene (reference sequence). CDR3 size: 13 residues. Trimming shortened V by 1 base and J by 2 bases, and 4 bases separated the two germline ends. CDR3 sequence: CASSLEFTDTQYF. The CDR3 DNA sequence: TGTGCCAGCAGCTTAGAGTTCACAGATACGCAGTATTTT. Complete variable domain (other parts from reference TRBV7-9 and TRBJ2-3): DTGVSQNPRHKITKRGQNVTFRCDPISEHNRLYWYRQTLGQGPEFLTYFQNEAQLEKSRLLSDRFSAERPKGSFSTLEIQRTEQGDSAMYLCASSLEFTDTQYFGPGTRLTVL.

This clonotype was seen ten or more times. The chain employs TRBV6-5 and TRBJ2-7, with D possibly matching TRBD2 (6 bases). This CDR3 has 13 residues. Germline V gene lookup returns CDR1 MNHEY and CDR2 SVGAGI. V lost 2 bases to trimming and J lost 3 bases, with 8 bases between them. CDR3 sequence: CASSYAGSYEQYF. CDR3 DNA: TGTGCCAGCAGTTACGCGGGGAGCTACGAGCAGTACTTC.

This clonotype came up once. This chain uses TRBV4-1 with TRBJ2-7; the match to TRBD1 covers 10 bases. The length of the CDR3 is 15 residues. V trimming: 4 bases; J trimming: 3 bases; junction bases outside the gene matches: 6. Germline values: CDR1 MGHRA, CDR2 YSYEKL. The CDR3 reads CASSPSRTGGYEQYF. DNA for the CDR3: TGCGCCAGCAGCCCTAGCAGGACAGGGGGCTACGAGCAGTACTTC.

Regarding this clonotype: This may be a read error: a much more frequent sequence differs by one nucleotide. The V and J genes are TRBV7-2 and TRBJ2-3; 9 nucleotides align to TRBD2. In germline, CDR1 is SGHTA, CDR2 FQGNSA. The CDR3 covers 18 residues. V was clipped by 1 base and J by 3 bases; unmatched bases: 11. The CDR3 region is CASSLGVAGAPLTDTQYF. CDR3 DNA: TGTGCCAGCAGCTTAGGCGTAGCGGGGGCCCCCCTAACAGATACGCAGTATTTT.

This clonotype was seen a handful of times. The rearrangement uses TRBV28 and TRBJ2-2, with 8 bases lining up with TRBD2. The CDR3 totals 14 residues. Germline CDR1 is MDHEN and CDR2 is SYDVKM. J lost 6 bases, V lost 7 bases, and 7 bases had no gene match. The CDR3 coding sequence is TGTGCCAGCAACAGCGGGAGTTGGGCCGGGGAGCTGTTTTTT. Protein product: CASNSGSWAGELFF. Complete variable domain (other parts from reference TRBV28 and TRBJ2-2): DVKVTQSSRYLVKRTGEKVFLECVQDMDHENMFWYRQDPGLGLRLIYFSYDVKMKEKGDIPEGYSVSREKKERFSLILESASTNQTSMYLCASNSGSWAGELFFGEGSRLTVL.

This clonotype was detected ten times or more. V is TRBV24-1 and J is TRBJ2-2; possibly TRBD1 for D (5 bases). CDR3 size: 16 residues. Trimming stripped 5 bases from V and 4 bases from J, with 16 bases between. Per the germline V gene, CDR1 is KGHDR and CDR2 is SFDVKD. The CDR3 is CATSGRWGAGTGELFF. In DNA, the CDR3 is TGTGCCACCAGTGGAAGATGGGGCGCTGGCACCGGGGAGCTGTTTTTT.

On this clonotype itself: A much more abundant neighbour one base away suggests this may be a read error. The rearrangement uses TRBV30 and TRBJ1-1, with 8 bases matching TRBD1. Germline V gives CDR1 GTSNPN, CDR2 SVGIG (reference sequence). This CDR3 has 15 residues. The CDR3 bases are TGTGCCTGGAGTGCTGGACAGGGATCGAACACTGAAGCTTCCTTT. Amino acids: CAWSAGQGSNTEASF.

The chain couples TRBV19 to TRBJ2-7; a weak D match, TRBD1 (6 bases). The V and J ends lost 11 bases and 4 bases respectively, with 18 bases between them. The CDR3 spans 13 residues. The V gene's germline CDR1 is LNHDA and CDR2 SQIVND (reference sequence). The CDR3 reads CAPTRGGGYEQYF. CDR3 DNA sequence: TGTGCCCCAACCAGAGGGGGTGGGTACGAGCAGTACTTC.

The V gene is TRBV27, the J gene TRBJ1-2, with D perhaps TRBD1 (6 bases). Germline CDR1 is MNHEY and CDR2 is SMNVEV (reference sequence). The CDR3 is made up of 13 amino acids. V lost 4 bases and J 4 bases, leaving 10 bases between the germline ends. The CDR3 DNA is TGTGCCAGCAGTTCCAGGGGCTTCTATGGCTACACCTTC. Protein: CASSSRGFYGYTF.

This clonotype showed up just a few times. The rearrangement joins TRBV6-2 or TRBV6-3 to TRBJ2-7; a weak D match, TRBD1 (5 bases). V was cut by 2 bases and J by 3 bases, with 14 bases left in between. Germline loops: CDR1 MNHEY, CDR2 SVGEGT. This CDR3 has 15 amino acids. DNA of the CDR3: TGTGCCAGCAGTTACCTCCAGGGCATCCTCTACGAGCAGTACTTC. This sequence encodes CASSYLQGILYEQYF.

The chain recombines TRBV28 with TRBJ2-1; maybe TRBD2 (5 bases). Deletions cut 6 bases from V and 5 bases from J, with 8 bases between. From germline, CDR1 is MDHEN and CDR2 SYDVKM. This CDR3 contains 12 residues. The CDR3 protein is CASSIGNNEQFF. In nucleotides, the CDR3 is TGTGCCAGCAGCATCGGGAACAATGAGCAGTTCTTC.

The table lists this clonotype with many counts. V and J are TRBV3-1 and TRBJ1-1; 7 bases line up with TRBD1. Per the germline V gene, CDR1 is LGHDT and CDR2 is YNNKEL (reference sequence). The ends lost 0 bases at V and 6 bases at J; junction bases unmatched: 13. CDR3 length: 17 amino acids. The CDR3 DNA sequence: TGTGCCAGCAGCCAAGATTACAGGGGTGCGGACCTCGCTGAAGCTTTCTTT. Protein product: CASSQDYRGADLAEAFF.

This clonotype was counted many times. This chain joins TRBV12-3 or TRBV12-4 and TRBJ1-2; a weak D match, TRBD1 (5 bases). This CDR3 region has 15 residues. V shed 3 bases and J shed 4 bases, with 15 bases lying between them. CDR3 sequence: CASSFGGTPVYGYTF. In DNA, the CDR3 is TGTGCCAGCAGTTTCGGGGGGACTCCTGTCTATGGCTACACCTTC.

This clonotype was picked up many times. Written as DNA, the CDR3 is TGTGCCTGGAGCCGGGACAGCTCCTACGAGCAGTACTTC. It encodes CAWSRDSSYEQYF. The genes are TRBV30 and TRBJ2-7, with TRBD1 matching 7 bases. After removal of 3 bases from V and 0 bases from J, the junction contained 2 bases not matched to a gene. Germline V CDR1 and CDR2: GTSNPN, SVGIG (reference sequence). CDR3 length equals 13 residues.

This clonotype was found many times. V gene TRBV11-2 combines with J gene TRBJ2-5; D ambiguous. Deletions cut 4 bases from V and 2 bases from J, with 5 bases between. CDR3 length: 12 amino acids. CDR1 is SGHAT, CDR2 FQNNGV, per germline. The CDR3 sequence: CASSSLQETQYF. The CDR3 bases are TGTGCCAGCAGCTCTTTACAAGAGACCCAGTACTTC.

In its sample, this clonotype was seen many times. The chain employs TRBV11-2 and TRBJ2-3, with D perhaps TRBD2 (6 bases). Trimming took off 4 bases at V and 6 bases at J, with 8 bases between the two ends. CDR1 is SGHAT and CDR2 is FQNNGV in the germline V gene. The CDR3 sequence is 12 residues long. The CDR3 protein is CASSSLADTQYF. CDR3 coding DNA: TGTGCCAGCAGCTCCCTAGCGGATACGCAGTATTTT.

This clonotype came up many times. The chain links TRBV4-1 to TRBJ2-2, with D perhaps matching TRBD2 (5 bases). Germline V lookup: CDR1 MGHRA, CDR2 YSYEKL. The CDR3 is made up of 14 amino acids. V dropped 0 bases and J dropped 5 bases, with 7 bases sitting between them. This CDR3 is CASSQELGTGELFF. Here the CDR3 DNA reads TGCGCCAGCAGCCAAGAACTAGGAACCGGGGAGCTGTTTTTT.

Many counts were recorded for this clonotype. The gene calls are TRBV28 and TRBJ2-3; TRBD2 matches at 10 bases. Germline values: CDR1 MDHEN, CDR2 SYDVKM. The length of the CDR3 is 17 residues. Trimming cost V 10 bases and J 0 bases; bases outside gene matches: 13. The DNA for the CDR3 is TGTGCCACCCTGGGACTAGCGCCTCTCTTTAGCACAGATACGCAGTATTTT. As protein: CATLGLAPLFSTDTQYF.

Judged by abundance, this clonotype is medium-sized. The CDR3 coding sequence is TGTGCCAGCAGTTTAGCTACCCACACAGATACGCAGTATTTT. This encodes CASSLATHTDTQYF. This chain links TRBV27 with TRBJ2-3; the D is unclear. This CDR3 contains 14 residues. CDR1 and CDR2 (germline): MNHEY, SMNVEV (reference sequence). V lost 2 bases and J lost 2, with 8 bases in between.

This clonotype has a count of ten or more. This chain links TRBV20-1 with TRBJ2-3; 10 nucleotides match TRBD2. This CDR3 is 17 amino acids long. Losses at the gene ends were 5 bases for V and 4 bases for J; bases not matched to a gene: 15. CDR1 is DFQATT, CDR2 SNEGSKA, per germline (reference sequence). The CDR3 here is CSARGKRGGPGPDTQYF. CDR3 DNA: TGCAGTGCTCGGGGGAAGCGGGGGGGCCCTGGGCCAGATACGCAGTATTTT.

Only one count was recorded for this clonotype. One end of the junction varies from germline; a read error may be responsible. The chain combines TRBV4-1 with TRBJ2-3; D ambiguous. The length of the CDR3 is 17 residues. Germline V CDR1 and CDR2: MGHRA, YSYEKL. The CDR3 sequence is CASSQGFRQLGTDPQYF. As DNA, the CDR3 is TGCGCCAGCAGCCAAGGTTTCCGCCAGCTAGGCACAGATCCGCAGTATTTT.

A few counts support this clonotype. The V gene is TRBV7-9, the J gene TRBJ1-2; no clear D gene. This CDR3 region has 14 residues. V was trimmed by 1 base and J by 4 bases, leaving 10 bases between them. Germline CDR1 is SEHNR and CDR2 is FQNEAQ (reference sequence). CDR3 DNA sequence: TGTGCCAGCAGCTTAGAAGACTACCTCTATGGCTACACCTTC. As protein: CASSLEDYLYGYTF.

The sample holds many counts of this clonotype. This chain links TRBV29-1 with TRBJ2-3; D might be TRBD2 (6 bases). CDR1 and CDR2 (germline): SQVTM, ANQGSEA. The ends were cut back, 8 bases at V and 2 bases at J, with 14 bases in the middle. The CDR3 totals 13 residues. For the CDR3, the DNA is TGCAGCATCACGGGGGTTATCACAGATACGCAGTATTTT. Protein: CSITGVITDTQYF.

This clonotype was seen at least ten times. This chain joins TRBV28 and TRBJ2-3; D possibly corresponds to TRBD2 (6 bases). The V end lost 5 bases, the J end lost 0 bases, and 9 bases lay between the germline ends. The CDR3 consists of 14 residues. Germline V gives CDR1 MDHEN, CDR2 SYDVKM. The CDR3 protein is CASSSSGSTDTQYF. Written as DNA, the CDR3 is TGTGCCAGCAGTAGCAGCGGGAGCACAGATACGCAGTATTTT.

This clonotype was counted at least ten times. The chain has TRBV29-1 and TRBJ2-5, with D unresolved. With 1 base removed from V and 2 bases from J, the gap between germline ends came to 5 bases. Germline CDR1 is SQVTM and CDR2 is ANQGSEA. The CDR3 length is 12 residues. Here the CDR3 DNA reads TGCAGCGTTGAAGTGGTTCAAGAGACCCAGTACTTC. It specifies CSVEVVQETQYF.

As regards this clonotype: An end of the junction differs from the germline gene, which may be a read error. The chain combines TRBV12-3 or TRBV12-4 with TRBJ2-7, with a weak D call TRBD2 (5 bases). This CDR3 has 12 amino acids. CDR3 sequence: CAGSPAMRERCF. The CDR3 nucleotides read TGTGCCGGCAGCCCTGCGATGCGAGAGCGGTGCTTC.

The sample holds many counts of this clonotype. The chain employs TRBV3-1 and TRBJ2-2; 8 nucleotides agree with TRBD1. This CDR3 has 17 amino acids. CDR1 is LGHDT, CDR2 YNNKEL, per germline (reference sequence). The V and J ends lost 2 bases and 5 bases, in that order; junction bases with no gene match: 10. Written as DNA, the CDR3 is TGTGCCAGCAGCCAATCTTGGACAGGGTCCCTGACCGGGGAGCTGTTTTTT. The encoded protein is CASSQSWTGSLTGELFF.

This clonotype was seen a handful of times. In DNA form, the CDR3 reads TGCAGCGTTGAGGGAAGCTCCTACGAGCAGTACTTC. This translates into CSVEGSSYEQYF. The chain joins TRBV29-1 to TRBJ2-7; D is ambiguous. V was trimmed by 3 bases and J by 0 bases, leaving 6 bases between them. Per the germline V gene, CDR1 is SQVTM and CDR2 is ANQGSEA. There are 12 residues in the CDR3.

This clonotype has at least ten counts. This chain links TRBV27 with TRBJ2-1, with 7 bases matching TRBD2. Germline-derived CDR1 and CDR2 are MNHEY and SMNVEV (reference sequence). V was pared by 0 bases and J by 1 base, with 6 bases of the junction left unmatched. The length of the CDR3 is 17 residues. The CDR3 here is CASSLSSSGRSYNEQFF. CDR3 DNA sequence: TGTGCCAGCAGTTTATCCTCTAGCGGCCGTTCCTACAATGAGCAGTTCTTC.

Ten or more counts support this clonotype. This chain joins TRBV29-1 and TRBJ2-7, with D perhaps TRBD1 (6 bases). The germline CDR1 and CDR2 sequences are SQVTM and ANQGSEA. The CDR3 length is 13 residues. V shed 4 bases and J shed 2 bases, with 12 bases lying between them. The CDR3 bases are TGCAGCGTTGCCACCGGGACAACCTACGAGCAGTACTTC. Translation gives CSVATGTTYEQYF.

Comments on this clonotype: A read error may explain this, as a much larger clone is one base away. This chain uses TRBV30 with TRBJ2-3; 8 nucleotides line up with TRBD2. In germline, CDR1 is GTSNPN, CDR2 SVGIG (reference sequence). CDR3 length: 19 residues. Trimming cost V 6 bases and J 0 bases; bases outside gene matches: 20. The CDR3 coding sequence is TGTGCCTGCCTGGGGCTAGGACTAGCTGGGGATTCTAGCACAGATACGCAGTATTTT. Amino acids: CACLGLGLAGDSSTDTQYF.